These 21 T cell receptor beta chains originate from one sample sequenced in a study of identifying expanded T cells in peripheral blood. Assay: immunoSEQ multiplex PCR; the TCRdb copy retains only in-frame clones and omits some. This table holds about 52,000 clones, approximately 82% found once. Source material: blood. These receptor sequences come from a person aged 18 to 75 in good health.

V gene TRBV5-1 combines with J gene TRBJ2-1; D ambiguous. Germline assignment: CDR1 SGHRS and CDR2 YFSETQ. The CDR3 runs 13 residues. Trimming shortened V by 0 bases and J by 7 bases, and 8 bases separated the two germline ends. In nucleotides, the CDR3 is TGCGCCAGCAGCTTGGCTTCGCTAAATGAGCAGTTCTTC. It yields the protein CASSLASLNEQFF.

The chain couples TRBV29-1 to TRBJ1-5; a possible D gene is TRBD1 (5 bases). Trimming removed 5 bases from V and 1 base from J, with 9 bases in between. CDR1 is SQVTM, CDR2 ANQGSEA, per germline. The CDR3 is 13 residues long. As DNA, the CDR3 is TGCAGCGTTTGGGACGGGAGCAATCAGCCCCAGCATTTT. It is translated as CSVWDGSNQPQHF.

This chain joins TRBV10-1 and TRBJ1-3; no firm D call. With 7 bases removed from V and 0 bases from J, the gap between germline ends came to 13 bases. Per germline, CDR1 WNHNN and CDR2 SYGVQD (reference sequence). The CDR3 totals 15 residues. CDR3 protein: CASTRRRFSGNTIYF. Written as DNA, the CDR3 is TGCGCCAGCACGCGACGGAGGTTCTCTGGAAACACCATATATTTT.

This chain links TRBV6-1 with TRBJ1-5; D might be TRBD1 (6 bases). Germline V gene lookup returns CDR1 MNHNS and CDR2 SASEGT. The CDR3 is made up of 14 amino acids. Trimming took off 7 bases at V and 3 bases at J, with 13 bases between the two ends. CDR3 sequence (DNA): TGTGCCAGCACGGTCACAGGGCCCAATCAGCCCCAGCATTTT. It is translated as CASTVTGPNQPQHF.

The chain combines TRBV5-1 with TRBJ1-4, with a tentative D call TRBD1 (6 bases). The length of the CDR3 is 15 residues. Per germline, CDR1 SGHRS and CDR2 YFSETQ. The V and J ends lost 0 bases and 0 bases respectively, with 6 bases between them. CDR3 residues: CASSLGTATNEKLFF. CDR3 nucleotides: TGCGCCAGCAGCTTGGGGACAGCAACTAATGAAAAACTGTTTTTT.

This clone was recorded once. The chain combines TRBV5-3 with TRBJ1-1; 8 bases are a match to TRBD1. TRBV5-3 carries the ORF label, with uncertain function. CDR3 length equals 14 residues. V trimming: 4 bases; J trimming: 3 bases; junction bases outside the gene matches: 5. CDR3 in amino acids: CARSGTDRDTEAFF. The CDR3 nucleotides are TGTGCCAGAAGCGGGACGGACAGGGACACTGAAGCTTTCTTT.

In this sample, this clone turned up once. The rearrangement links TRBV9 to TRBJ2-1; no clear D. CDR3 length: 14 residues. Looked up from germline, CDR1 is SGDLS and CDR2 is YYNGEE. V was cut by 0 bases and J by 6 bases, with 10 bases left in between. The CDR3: CASSVDSVRNEQFF. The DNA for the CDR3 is TGTGCCAGCAGCGTAGACTCGGTACGCAATGAGCAGTTCTTC.

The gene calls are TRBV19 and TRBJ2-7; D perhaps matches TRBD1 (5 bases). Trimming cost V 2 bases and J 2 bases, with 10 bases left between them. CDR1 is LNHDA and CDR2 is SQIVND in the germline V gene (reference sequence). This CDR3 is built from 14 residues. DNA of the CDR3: TGTGCCAGTAGTATACAGGGAAAGCCCTACGAGCAGTACTTC. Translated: CASSIQGKPYEQYF.

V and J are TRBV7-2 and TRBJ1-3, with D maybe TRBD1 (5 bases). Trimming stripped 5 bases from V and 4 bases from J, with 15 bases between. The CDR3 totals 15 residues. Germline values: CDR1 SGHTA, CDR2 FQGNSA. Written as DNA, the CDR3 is TGTGCCAGCAGCCCGGTGGGGGGAAGAGGAAACACCATATATTTT. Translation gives CASSPVGGRGNTIYF.

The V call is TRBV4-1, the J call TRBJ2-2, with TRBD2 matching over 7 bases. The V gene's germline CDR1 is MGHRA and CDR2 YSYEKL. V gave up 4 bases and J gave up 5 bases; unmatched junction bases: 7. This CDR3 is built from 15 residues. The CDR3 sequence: CASSPSPSGTGELFF. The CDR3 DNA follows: TGCGCCAGCAGCCCCTCCCCTAGCGGTACCGGGGAGCTGTTTTTT.

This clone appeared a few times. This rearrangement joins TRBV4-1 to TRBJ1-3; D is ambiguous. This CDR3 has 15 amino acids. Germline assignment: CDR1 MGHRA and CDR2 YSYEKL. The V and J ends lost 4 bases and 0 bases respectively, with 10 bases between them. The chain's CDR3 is CASSPAPFSGNTIYF. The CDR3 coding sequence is TGCGCCAGCAGCCCGGCTCCCTTCTCTGGAAACACCATATATTTT.

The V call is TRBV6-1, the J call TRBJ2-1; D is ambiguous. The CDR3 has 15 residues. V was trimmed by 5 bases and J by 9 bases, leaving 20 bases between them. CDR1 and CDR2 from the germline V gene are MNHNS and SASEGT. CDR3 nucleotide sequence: TGTGCCAGCAGTTCATCGGGCGTGGGGAAGACTGAGCAGTTCTTC. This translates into CASSSSGVGKTEQFF.

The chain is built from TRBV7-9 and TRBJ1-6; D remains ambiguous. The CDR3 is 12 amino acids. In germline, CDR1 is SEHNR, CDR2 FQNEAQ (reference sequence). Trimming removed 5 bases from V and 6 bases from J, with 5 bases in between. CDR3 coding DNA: TGTGCCAGCAGCGAGGTTAATTCACCCCTCCACTTT. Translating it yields CASSEVNSPLHF. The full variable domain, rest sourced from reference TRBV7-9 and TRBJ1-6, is DTGVSQNPRHKITKRGQNVTFRCDPISEHNRLYWYRQTLGQGPEFLTYFQNEAQLEKSRLLSDRFSAERPKGSFSTLEIQRTEQGDSAMYLCASSEVNSPLHFGNGTRLTVT.

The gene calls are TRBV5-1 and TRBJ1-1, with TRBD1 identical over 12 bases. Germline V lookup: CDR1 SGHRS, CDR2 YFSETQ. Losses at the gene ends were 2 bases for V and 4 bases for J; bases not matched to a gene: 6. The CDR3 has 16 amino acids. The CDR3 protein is CASSFRDRGRVTEAFF. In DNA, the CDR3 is TGCGCCAGCAGCTTCCGGGACAGGGGGCGAGTCACTGAAGCTTTCTTT.

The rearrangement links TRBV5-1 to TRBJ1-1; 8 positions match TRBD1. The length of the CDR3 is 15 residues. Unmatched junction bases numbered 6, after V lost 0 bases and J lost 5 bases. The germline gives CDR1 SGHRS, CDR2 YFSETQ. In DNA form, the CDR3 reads TGCGCCAGCAGCTTGGACCAGGGGGCAACAACTGAAGCTTTCTTT. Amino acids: CASSLDQGATTEAFF.

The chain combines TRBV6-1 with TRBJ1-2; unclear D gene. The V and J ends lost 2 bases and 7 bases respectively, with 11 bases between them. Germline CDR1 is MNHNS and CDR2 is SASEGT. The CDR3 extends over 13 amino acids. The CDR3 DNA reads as TGTGCCAGCAGTGAAAACAGCGAGCTTGGCTACACCTTC. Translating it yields CASSENSELGYTF.

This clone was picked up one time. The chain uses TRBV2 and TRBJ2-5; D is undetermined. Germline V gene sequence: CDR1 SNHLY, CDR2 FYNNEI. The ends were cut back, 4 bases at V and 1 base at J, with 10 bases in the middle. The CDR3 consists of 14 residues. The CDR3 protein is CASSGEQIQETQYF. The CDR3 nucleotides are TGTGCCAGCAGTGGGGAACAAATCCAAGAGACCCAGTACTTC.

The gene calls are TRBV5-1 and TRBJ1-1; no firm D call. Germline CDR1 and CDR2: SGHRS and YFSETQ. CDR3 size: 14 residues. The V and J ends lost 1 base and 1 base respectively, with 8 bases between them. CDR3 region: CASSLSPGNTEAFF. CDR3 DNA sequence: TGCGCCAGCAGCTTGTCCCCCGGGAACACTGAAGCTTTCTTT. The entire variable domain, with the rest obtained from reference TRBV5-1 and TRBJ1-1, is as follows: KAGVTQTPRYLIKTRGQQVTLSCSPISGHRSVSWYQQTPGQGLQFLFEYFSETQRNKGNFPGRFSGRQFSNSRSEMNVSTLELGDSALYLCASSLSPGNTEAFFGQGTRLTVV.

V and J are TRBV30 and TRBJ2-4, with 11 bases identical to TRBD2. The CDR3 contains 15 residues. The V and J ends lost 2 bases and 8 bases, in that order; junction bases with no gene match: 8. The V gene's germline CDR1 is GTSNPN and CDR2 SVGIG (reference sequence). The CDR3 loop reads CAWSPLAGGRDIQYF. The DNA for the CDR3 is TGTGCCTGGAGTCCGCTAGCGGGAGGTAGAGACATTCAGTACTTC.

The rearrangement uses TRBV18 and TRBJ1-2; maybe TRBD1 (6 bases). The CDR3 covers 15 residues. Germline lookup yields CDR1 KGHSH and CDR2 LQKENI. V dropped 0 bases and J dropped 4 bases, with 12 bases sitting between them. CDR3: CASSPPNRQVYGYTF. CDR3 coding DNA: TGTGCCAGCTCACCACCCAACCGACAGGTCTATGGCTACACCTTC.

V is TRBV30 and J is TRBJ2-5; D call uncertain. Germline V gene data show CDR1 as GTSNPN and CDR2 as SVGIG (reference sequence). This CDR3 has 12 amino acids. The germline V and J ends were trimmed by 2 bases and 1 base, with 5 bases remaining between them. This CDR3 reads CAWSRPQETQYF. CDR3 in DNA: TGTGCCTGGAGTCGGCCCCAAGAGACCCAGTACTTC. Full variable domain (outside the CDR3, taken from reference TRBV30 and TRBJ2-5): SQTIHQWPATLVQPVGSPLSLECTVEGTSNPNLYWYRQAAGRGLQLLFYSVGIGQISSEVPQNLSASRPQDRQFILSSKKLLLSDSGFYLCAWSRPQETQYFGPGTRLLVL.